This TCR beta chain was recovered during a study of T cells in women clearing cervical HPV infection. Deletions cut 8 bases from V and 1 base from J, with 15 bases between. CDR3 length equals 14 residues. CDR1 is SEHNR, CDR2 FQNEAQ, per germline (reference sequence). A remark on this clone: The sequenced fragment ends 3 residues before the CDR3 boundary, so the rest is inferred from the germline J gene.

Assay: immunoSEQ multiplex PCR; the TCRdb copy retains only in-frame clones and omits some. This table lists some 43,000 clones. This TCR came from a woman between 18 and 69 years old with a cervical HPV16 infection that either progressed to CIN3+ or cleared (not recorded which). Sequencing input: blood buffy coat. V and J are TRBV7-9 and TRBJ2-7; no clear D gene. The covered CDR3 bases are TGTGCCAGCGGGTTAGGGCAGTATTCCTACGAG. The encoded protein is CASGLGQYSYE. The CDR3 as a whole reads CASGLGQYSYEQYF.